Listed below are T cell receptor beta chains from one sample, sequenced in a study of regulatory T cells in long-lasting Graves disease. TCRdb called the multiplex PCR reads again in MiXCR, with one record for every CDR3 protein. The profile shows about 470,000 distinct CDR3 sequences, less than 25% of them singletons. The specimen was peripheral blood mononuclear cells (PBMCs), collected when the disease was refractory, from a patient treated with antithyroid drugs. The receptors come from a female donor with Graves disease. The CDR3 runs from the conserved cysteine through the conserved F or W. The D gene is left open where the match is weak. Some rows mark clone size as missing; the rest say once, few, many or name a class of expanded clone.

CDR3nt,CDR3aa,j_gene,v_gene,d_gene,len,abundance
TGTGCCAGCAGCTTCCGCCGGAACTACGAGCAGTACTTC,CASSFRRNYEQYF,TRBJ2-7,TRBV5-5,.,13,few
TGTGCCAGTAGACCTACTCCGGGACTAGCGGTGGAGACCCAGTACTTC,CASRPTPGLAVETQYF,TRBJ2-5,TRBV19,TRBD2,16,.
TGTGCCAGCAGTTTCACCCCCGGGACTAGCAACAACGAGCAGTACTTC,CASSFTPGTSNNEQYF,TRBJ2-7,TRBV28,TRBD2,16,.
TGTGCCAGCAGTTTATCGTGGGGCACTGAAGCTTTCTTT,CASSLSWGTEAFF,TRBJ1-1,TRBV28,.,13,many
TGTGCCAGCAGTTTAGTATCGAGGGGACTGGCTAACTATGGCTACACCTTC,CASSLVSRGLANYGYTF,TRBJ1-2,TRBV28,.,17,many
TGTGCCAGCAGAGAGACAGGGGGACGCACAGATACGCAGTATTTT,CASRETGGRTDTQYF,TRBJ2-3,TRBV6-1,TRBD1,15,few
TGTGCCAGCAGATCCGGGACTAGCGGGAGTTATTGGTTCTACGAGCAGTACTTC,CASRSGTSGSYWFYEQYF,TRBJ2-7,TRBV28,TRBD2,18,many
TGCAGCGTTGAAGATCGGTTACGGGGCAGGGTGGCTTTCTTT,CSVEDRLRGRVAFF,TRBJ1-1,TRBV29-1,.,14,.
TGTGCCAGCAGCGATAGGATGAACACTGAAGCTTTCTTT,CASSDRMNTEAFF,TRBJ1-1,TRBV13,.,13,many
TGTGCCACCAGTGACCCGGGATTCCAAGAGACCCAGTACTTC,CATSDPGFQETQYF,TRBJ2-5,TRBV24-1,.,14,.
TGTGCCAGCAGAAGACAGGTTGGTTTGGGCACTGAAGCTTTCTTT,CASRRQVGLGTEAFF,TRBJ1-1,TRBV6-1,.,15,many
TGTGCCAGCACCGCCAGGTCGGGCACTGAAGCTTTCTTT,CASTARSGTEAFF,TRBJ1-1,TRBV6-1,.,13,many
TGTGCCAGCAGCTTCCAAATACTGGATACGCAGTATTTT,CASSFQILDTQYF,TRBJ2-3,TRBV7-3,.,13,.
TGTGCCAGCAGTTATTTGACAGGGGGCAGACAGCCCCAGCATTTT,CASSYLTGGRQPQHF,TRBJ1-5,TRBV28,TRBD1,15,many
TGTGCCAGCAGTTTATCGGCCGAATATAGCAATCAGCCCCAGCATTTT,CASSLSAEYSNQPQHF,TRBJ1-5,TRBV27,.,16,few
TGTGCCAGCAGTTCCTCAATCGGTGATGGCTACACCTTC,CASSSSIGDGYTF,TRBJ1-2,TRBV28,.,13,few
TGTGCCAGCAGTGACAGTAAATGGACTGAAGCTTTCTTT,CASSDSKWTEAFF,TRBJ1-1,TRBV12-3/TRBV12-4,.,13,many
TGTGCCAGCAGTTACTCGGGTGGGGGGACCATGAACACTGAAGCTTTCTTT,CASSYSGGGTMNTEAFF,TRBJ1-1,TRBV6-5,.,17,.
TGTGCCAGCAGTTACCAACAGGGATCAGGAAACACCATATATTTT,CASSYQQGSGNTIYF,TRBJ1-3,TRBV6-5,.,15,.
TGTGCCAGCAGTTCACGAACTGGGGCCAACGTCCTGACTTTC,CASSSRTGANVLTF,TRBJ2-6,TRBV28,.,14,.
TGTGCCAGCAGTTACGGGCTAGCATCGGATACGCAGTATTTT,CASSYGLASDTQYF,TRBJ2-3,TRBV6-9,.,14,few
TGTGCCATGTGGGACGCATCCGTCCCTAACTATGGCTACACCTTC,CAMWDASVPNYGYTF,TRBJ1-2,TRBV10-3,.,15,many
TGTGCCAGCACCGATCAACCGGGACGGCTCTCTGGGGCCAACGTCCTGACTTTC,CASTDQPGRLSGANVLTF,TRBJ2-6,TRBV28,.,18,many
TGCAGCGTGCAGTCCGGACAGAAAGTTCAGTACTTC,CSVQSGQKVQYF,TRBJ2-4,TRBV29-1,.,12,.
TGTGCCAGCAGTTACACATCCCGGTTATACGAGCAGTACTTC,CASSYTSRLYEQYF,TRBJ2-7,TRBV6-2/TRBV6-3,.,14,many
TGTGCCAGCAGTGAACAGGGAACAGATACGCAGTATTTT,CASSEQGTDTQYF,TRBJ2-3,TRBV2,.,13,few
TGTGCCAGCAGTTACGGACAGGGTCGGGAGACCCAGTACTTC,CASSYGQGRETQYF,TRBJ2-5,TRBV6-5,TRBD1,14,many
TGTGCCAGCAGTCCTTCAACAGTAATAGCGGGGTCATCCTACGAGCAGTACTTC,CASSPSTVIAGSSYEQYF,TRBJ2-7,TRBV28,TRBD2,18,many
TGTGCCAGCAGCCAATCGATACCAGTTAATCAGCCCCAGCATTTT,CASSQSIPVNQPQHF,TRBJ1-5,TRBV16,.,15,.
TGTGCCAGCAGCTGGGAAGTCGGTGAAAAACTGTTTTTT,CASSWEVGEKLFF,TRBJ1-4,TRBV28,.,13,few
TGCAGCGTGAGAGGGCTCCAAGAGACCCAGTACTTC,CSVRGLQETQYF,TRBJ2-5,TRBV29-1,.,12,.
TGTGCCAGCAGTGAAATTTCATGGGACGGGGTTAATTCACCCCTCCACTTT,CASSEISWDGVNSPLHF,TRBJ1-6,TRBV25-1,.,17,.
TGTGCCAGCAGCTCCCGCGGGAGGGACGAGCAGTACTTC,CASSSRGRDEQYF,TRBJ2-7,TRBV7-8,TRBD2,13,many
TGTGCCAGCAGCCGGACAGGGGACAGCTCCTACGAGCAGTACTTC,CASSRTGDSSYEQYF,TRBJ2-7,TRBV13,TRBD1,15,few
TGTGCCTGGAGTGTATCGGCGGCTGAAGCTTTCTTT,CAWSVSAAEAFF,TRBJ1-1,TRBV30,.,12,.
TGCAGTGCTGATGGACAGGGGGCGGGAGGTGAGCAGTTCTTC,CSADGQGAGGEQFF,TRBJ2-1,TRBV20-1,TRBD1,14,.
TGTGCCAGCAGTTACTCGATAGCCACTGAAGCTTTCTTT,CASSYSIATEAFF,TRBJ1-1,TRBV6-5,.,13,.
TGTGCCAGCAGTGAAGACGATCGGGGGGATGGCTACACCTTC,CASSEDDRGDGYTF,TRBJ1-2,TRBV12-3/TRBV12-4,.,14,many
TGTGCCAGCAGCTTAGGCGTCAGGGGGGATGGCTACACCTTC,CASSLGVRGDGYTF,TRBJ1-2,TRBV7-9,TRBD1,14,many
TGTGCCACCGCGACAGGGCGCGGCACCGGGGAGCTGTTTTTT,CATATGRGTGELFF,TRBJ2-2,TRBV2,TRBD1,14,many
TGTGCCGGAGGACTCCGGGGGTCGTACGAGCAGTACTTC,CAGGLRGSYEQYF,TRBJ2-7,TRBV7-9,.,13,few
TGTGCCAGCAGCCAAGACCCCGAGGCCTACAATGAGCAGTTCTTC,CASSQDPEAYNEQFF,TRBJ2-1,TRBV3-1,.,15,once